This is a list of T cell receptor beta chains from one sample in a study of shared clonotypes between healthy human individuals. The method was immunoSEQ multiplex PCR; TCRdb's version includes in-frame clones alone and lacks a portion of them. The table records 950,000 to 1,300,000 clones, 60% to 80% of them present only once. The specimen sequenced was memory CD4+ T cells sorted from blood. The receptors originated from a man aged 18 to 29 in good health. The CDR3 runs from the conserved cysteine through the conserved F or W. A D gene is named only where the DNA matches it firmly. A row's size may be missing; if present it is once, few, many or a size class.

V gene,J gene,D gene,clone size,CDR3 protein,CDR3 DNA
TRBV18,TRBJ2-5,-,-,CASSPRGRAQETQYF,TGTGCCAGCTCACCGCGCGGCAGAGCTCAAGAGACCCAGTACTTC
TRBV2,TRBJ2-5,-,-,CASSEARGGSGETQYF,TGTGCCAGCAGTGAAGCGCGTGGGGGCTCAGGGGAGACCCAGTACTTC
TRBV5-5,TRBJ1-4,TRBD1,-,CASSLSRTGSPQGEKLFF,TGTGCCAGCAGCTTGAGTAGGACAGGGAGCCCCCAAGGCGAAAAACTGTTTTTT
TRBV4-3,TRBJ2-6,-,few,CASSQDRRSSGANVLTF,TGCGCCAGCAGCCAAGATCGACGGAGCTCTGGGGCCAACGTCCTGACTTTC
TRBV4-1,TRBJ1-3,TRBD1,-,CASSSGQGTGNTIYF,TGCGCCAGCAGTTCCGGACAGGGTACTGGAAACACCATATATTTT
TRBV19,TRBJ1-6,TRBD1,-,CASRVSRDSNSPLHF,TGTGCCAGTCGTGTTTCCCGGGACAGTAATTCACCCCTCCACTTT
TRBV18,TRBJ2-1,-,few,CASSGANHNEQFF,TGTGCCAGCTCAGGAGCAAACCACAATGAGCAGTTCTTC
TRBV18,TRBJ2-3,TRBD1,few,CASSLTGTGMGDTQYF,TGTGCCAGCTCACTCACCGGGACAGGGATGGGAGATACGCAGTATTTT
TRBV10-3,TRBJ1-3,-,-,CAISDGAGGNTIYF,TGTGCCATCAGTGACGGGGCAGGCGGAAACACCATATATTTT
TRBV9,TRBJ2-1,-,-,CASSVGLGIYNEQFF,TGTGCCAGCAGCGTAGGGCTGGGAATCTACAATGAGCAGTTCTTC
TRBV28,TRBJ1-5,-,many,CASSLQILRRNQPQHF,TGTGCCAGCAGTTTACAAATTCTGCGGAGGAATCAGCCCCAGCATTTT
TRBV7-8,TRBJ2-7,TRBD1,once,CASSLVGGTGVSEQYF,TGTGCCAGCAGCTTAGTTGGGGGGACAGGGGTGAGCGAGCAGTACTTC
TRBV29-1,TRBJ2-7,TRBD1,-,CSARRDSQTYEQYF,TGCAGCGCAAGAAGGGACAGCCAGACCTACGAGCAGTACTTC
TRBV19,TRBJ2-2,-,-,CASTQLSNTGELFF,TGTGCCAGTACCCAGTTGAGTAACACCGGGGAGCTGTTTTTT
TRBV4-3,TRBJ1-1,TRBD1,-,CASSQIEGALGTEAFF,TGCGCCAGCAGCCAAATTGAGGGGGCGCTGGGCACTGAAGCTTTCTTT
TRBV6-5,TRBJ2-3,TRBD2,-,CASRTSGATTDTQYF,TGTGCCAGCAGGACTAGCGGGGCAACGACAGATACGCAGTATTTT
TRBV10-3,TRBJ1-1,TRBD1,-,CAAGQGAANTEAFF,TGTGCCGCCGGACAGGGAGCCGCGAACACTGAAGCTTTCTTT
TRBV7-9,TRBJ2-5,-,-,CASSLFRDVQETQYF,TGTGCCAGCAGCTTATTTCGTGACGTTCAAGAGACCCAGTACTTC
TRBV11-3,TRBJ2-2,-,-,CASSPGVPANTGELFF,TGTGCCAGCAGCCCGGGCGTTCCAGCGAACACCGGGGAGCTGTTTTTT
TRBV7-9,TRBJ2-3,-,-,CASSPLGDTQYF,TGTGCCAGCAGCCCCCTGGGAGATACGCAGTATTTT
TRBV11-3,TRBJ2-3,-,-,CASSLGQGYTDTQYF,TGTGCCAGCAGCTTAGGGCAGGGGTACACAGATACGCAGTATTTT
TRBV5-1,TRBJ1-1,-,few,CASSSGTRNTEAFF,TGCGCCAGCAGCTCCGGGACAAGGAACACTGAAGCTTTCTTT
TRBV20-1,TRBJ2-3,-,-,CSASDDYLQYF,TGCAGTGCTAGTGATGACTACCTGCAGTATTTT
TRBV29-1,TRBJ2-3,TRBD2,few,CSTTSGNADTQYF,TGCAGCACGACTAGCGGGAACGCAGATACGCAGTATTTT
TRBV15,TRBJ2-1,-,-,CATSRDSGWNEQFF,TGTGCCACCAGCAGAGATTCGGGGTGGAATGAGCAGTTCTTC
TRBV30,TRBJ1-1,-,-,CAWSGKGNTEAFF,TGTGCCTGGAGTGGAAAGGGGAACACTGAAGCTTTCTTT
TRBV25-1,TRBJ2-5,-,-,CASSEYIRQNQETQYF,TGTGCCAGCAGTGAATATATTCGACAAAACCAAGAGACCCAGTACTTC
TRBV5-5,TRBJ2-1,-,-,CASSPKEEQFF,TGTGCCAGCAGCCCCAAGGAAGAGCAGTTCTTC
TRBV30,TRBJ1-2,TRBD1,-,CAWERRGQVSRYTF,TGTGCCTGGGAGCGCAGGGGGCAGGTTTCGCGCTACACCTTC
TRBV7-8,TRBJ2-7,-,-,CASSFDRTPYEQYF,TGTGCCAGCAGCTTCGATCGCACCCCCTACGAGCAGTACTTC
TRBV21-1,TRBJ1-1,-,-,CASTGTGIHTEAFF,TGTGCCAGCACCGGAACAGGGATCCACACTGAAGCTTTCTTT
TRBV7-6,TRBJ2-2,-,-,CASSLGSLNTGELFF,TGTGCCAGCAGCTTAGGGAGCTTGAACACCGGGGAGCTGTTTTTT
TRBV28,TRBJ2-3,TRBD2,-,CASRFGGTRSDTQYF,TGTGCCAGCAGATTTGGGGGGACTAGGAGCGATACGCAGTATTTT
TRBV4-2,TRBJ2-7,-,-,CASSQDRRAYEQYF,TGTGCCAGCAGCCAAGATCGAAGGGCCTACGAGCAGTACTTC
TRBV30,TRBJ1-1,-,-,CAWSRDLLNTEAFF,TGTGCCTGGAGCCGGGACCTTCTAAACACTGAAGCTTTCTTT
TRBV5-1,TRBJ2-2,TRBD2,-,CASSDPRTSATGELFF,TGCGCCAGCAGCGACCCTCGGACTAGCGCCACCGGGGAGCTGTTTTTT
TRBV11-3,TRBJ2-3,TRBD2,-,CASSFSREDTQYF,TGTGCCAGCAGCTTCTCGCGGGAGGATACGCAGTATTTT
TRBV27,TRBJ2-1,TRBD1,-,CASRNRQGVNEQFF,TGTGCCAGCAGAAATAGACAGGGAGTGAATGAGCAGTTCTTC
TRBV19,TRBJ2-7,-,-,CASSPLGSSYEQYF,TGTGCCAGTAGTCCGCTGGGCAGCTCCTACGAGCAGTACTTC
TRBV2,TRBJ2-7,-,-,CASSVNREIDEQYF,TGTGCCAGCAGTGTCAACAGGGAGATCGACGAGCAGTACTTC
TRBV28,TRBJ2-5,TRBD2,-,CASSRRLAGETQYF,TGTGCCAGCAGTCGAAGACTAGCAGGAGAGACCCAGTACTTC
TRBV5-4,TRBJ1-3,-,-,CASSLPGDSGNTIYF,TGTGCCAGCAGCTTGCCTGGAGACTCTGGAAACACCATATATTTT